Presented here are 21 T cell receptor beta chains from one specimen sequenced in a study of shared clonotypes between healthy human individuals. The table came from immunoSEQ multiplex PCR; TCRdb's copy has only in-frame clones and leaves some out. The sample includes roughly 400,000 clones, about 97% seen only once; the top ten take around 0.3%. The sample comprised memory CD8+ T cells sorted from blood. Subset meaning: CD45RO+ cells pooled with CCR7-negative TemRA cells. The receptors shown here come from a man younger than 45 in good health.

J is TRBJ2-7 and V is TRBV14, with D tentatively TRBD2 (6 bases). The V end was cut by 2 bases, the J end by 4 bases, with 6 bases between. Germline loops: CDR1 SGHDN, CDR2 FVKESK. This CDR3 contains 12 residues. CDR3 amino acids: CASSQRGYEQYF. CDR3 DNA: TGTGCCAGCAGCCAACGGGGGTACGAGCAGTACTTC. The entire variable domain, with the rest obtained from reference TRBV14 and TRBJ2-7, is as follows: EAGVTQFPSHSVIEKGQTVTLRCDPISGHDNLYWYRRVMGKEIKFLLHFVKESKQDESGMPNNRFLAERTGGTYSTLKVQPAELEDSGVYFCASSQRGYEQYFGPGTRLTVT.

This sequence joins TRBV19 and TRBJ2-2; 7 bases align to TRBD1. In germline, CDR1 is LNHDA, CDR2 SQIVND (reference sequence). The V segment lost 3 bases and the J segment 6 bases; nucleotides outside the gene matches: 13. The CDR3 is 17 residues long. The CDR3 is CASSMVDRVLKAGELFF. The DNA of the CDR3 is TGTGCCAGTAGTATGGTTGACAGGGTCTTAAAGGCCGGGGAGCTGTTTTTT.

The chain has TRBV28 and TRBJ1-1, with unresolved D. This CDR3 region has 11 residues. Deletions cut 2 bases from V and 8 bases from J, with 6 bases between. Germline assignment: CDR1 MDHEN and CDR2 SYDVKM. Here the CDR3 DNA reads TGTGCCAGCAGTTTACCCCACGAAGCTTTCTTT. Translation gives CASSLPHEAFF. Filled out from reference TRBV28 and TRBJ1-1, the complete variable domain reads DVKVTQSSRYLVKRTGEKVFLECVQDMDHENMFWYRQDPGLGLRLIYFSYDVKMKEKGDIPEGYSVSREKKERFSLILESASTNQTSMYLCASSLPHEAFFGQGTRLTVV.

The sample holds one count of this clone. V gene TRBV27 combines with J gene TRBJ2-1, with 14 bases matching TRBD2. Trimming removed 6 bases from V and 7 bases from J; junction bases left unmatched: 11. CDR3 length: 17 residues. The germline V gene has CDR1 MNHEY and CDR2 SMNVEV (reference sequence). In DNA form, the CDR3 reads TGTGCCAGCAGGGGGACTAGCGGGAGTCCCTATAAGAATGAGCAGTTCTTC. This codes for CASRGTSGSPYKNEQFF.

The CDR3 sequence: CAWSVDSLKPTYEQYF. DNA for the CDR3: TGTGCCTGGAGTGTAGACAGTCTAAAACCTACCTACGAGCAGTACTTC. J is TRBJ2-7 and V is TRBV30; D possibly corresponds to TRBD1 (5 bases). CDR1 is GTSNPN, CDR2 SVGIG, per germline (reference sequence). Trimming took off 0 bases at V and 2 bases at J, with 17 bases between the two ends. There are 16 residues in the CDR3.

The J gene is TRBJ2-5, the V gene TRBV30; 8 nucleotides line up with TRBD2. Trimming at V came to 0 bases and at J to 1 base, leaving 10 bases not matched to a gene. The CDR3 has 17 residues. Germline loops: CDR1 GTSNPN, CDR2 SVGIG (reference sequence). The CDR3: CAWSVQEERERQETQYF. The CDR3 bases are TGTGCCTGGAGTGTACAAGAGGAGCGGGAGCGCCAAGAGACCCAGTACTTC.

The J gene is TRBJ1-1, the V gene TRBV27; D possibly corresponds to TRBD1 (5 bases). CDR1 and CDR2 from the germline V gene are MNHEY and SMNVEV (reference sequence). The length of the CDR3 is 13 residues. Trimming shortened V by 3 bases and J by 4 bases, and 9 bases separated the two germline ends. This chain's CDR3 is CASSLGGTTEAFF. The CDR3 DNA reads TGTGCCAGCAGTTTGGGAGGGACCACTGAAGCTTTCTTT.

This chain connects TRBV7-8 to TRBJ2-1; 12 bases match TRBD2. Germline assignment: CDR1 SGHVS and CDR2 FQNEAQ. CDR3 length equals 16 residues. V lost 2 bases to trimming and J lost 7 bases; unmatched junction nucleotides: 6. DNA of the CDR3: TGTGCCAGCAGCTTATCCGGACTAGCGGGGCGAAATGAGCAGTTCTTC. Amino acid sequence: CASSLSGLAGRNEQFF.

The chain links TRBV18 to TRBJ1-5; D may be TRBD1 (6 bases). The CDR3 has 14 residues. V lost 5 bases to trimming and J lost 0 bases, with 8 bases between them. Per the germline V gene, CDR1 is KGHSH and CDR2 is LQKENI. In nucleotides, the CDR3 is TGTGCCAGCTCAGAACAGGGTAGCAATCAGCCCCAGCATTTT. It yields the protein CASSEQGSNQPQHF.

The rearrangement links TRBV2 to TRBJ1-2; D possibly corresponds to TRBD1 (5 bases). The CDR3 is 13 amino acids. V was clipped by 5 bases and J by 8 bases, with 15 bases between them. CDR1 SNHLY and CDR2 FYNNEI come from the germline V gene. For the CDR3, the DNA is TGTGCCAGCAGTTTGCGGCAGGGCGGAGGCTACACCTTC. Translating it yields CASSLRQGGGYTF.

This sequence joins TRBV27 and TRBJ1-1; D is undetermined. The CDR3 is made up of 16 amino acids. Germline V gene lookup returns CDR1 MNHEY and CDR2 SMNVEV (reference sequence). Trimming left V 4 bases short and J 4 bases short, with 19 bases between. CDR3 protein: CASSSRVSGLITEAFF. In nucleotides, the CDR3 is TGTGCCAGCAGTTCCCGCGTCAGTGGATTGATCACTGAAGCTTTCTTT.

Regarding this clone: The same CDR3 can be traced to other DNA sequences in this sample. The CDR3, as DNA: TGTGCCAGCAGTTTAACATCCTACGAGCAGTACTTC. Translating gives CASSLTSYEQYF. This chain connects TRBV28 to TRBJ2-7, with D hard to call. Germline loops: CDR1 MDHEN, CDR2 SYDVKM. The CDR3 covers 12 residues. The V gene lost 2 bases and the J gene lost 1 base, with 3 bases spanning the gap.

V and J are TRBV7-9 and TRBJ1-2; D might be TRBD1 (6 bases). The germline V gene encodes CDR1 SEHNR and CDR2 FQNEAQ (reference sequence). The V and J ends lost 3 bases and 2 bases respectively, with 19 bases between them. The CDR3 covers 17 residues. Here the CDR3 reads CASSLTRPRTANYGYTF. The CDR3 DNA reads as TGTGCCAGCAGCTTGACGAGACCCCGGACAGCGAACTATGGCTACACCTTC.

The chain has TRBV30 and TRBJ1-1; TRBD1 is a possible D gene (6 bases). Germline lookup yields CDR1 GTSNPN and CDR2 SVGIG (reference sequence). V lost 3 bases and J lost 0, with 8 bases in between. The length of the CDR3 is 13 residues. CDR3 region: CAWRDSLNTEAFF. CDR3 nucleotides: TGTGCCTGGAGGGACAGCCTGAACACTGAAGCTTTCTTT.

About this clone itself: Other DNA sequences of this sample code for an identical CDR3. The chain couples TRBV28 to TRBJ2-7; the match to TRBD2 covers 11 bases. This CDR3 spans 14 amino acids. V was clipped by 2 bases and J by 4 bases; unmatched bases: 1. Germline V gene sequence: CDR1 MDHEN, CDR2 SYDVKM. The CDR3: CASSLTSGSYEQYF. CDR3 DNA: TGTGCCAGCAGTTTAACTAGCGGGAGTTACGAGCAGTACTTC.

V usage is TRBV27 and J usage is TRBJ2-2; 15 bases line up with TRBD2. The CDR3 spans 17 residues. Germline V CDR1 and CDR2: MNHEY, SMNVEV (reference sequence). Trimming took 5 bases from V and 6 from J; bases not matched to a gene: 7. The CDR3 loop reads CASSHLGLAGGPGELFF. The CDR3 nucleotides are TGTGCCAGCAGTCATCTTGGACTAGCGGGAGGGCCCGGGGAGCTGTTTTTT.

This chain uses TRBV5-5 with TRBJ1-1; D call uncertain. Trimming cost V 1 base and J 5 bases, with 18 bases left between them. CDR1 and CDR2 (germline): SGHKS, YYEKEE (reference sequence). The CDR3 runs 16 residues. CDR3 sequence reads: CASSLPRGSEETEAFF. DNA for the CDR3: TGTGCCAGCAGCTTGCCCCGCGGCTCCGAGGAGACTGAAGCTTTCTTT.

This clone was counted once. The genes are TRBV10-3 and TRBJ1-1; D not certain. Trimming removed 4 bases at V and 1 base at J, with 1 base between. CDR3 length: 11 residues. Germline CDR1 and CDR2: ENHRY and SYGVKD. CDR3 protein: CAISANTEAFF. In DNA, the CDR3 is TGTGCCATCAGTGCGAACACTGAAGCTTTCTTT.

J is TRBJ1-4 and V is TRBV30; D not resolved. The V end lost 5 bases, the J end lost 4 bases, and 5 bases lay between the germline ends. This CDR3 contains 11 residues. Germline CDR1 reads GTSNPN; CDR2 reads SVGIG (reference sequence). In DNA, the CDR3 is TGTGCCTGGGACAATAATGAAAAACTGTTTTTT. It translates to CAWDNNEKLFF.

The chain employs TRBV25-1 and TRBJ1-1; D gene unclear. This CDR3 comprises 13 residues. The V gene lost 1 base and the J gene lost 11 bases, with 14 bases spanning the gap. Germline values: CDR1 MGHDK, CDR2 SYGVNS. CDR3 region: CASSESNIGKAFF. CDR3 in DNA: TGTGCCAGCAGTGAATCGAATATCGGAAAGGCTTTCTTT.

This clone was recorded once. CDR3 nucleotide sequence: TGTGCCAGCAGAACGACTAGTAGGCCCTCCTACGAGCAGTACTTC. It specifies CASRTTSRPSYEQYF. V usage is TRBV6-5 and J usage is TRBJ2-7; TRBD2 is a possible D gene (6 bases). The V end lost 6 bases, the J end lost 0 bases, and 15 bases lay between the germline ends. The CDR3 contains 15 residues. CDR1 and CDR2 from the germline V gene are MNHEY and SVGAGI.